These 16 T cell receptor beta chains were sequenced from one sample in a study of T-cell memory formation after mild COVID-19. One entry per CDR3 protein, called by TCRdb with MiXCR from the 5' RACE reads. The sample has roughly 600,000 distinct CDR3 sequences; approximately 19% are singletons. The sequencing sample was made of PBMCs or a T cell subset sorted from them (not recorded which). These receptors came from an adult woman who had mild COVID-19 (a few samples of this study predate the infection). Cell type and time point are not known.

This clonotype was recorded a few times. The rearrangement uses TRBV29-1 and TRBJ2-1; TRBD2 is a possible D gene (6 bases). The V end was cut by 4 bases, the J end by 3 bases, with 10 bases between. This CDR3 contains 13 residues. Looked up from germline, CDR1 is SQVTM and CDR2 is ANQGSEA. The CDR3 region is CSVVPSDYNEQFF. The CDR3 DNA reads TGCAGCGTTGTCCCTAGCGACTACAATGAGCAGTTCTTC.

This clonotype was seen a handful of times. The V gene is TRBV20-1, the J gene TRBJ1-2; perhaps TRBD1 as D (6 bases). The germline gives CDR1 DFQATT, CDR2 SNEGSKA (reference sequence). The CDR3 totals 14 residues. Trimming left V 5 bases short and J 5 bases short, with 18 bases between. CDR3 DNA: TGCAGTGCTCAACTGACAGGCCTGTTTTATGGCTACACCTTC. Translated, it gives CSAQLTGLFYGYTF.

V gene TRBV12-5 combines with J gene TRBJ1-1; a possible D gene is TRBD1 (5 bases). V shed 4 bases and J shed 4 bases, with 13 bases lying between them. This CDR3 is 14 amino acids long. Germline-derived CDR1 and CDR2 are LGHNT and FRNRAP. CDR3 nucleotides: TGTGCTAGTGGTTGGAGAGACGGGGGCACTGAAGCTTTCTTT. Translation gives CASGWRDGGTEAFF.

The rearrangement links TRBV4-1 to TRBJ2-7; D gene ambiguous. This CDR3 has 15 amino acids. Germline assignment: CDR1 MGHRA and CDR2 YSYEKL. The V and J ends lost 0 bases and 3 bases respectively, with 12 bases between them. This CDR3 is CASSQDLRTGYEQYV. For the CDR3, the DNA is TGCGCCAGCAGCCAAGATCTGAGGACGGGCTACGAGCAGTACGTC.

For this clonotype: One end of the junction varies from germline; a read error may be responsible. This chain uses TRBV12-3 or TRBV12-4 with TRBJ1-3; TRBD1 might be the D (6 bases). The CDR3 is 16 amino acids. The CDR3 DNA sequence: TGTGCCAGCAGTCCAACAGGGCAGAGCTCTGGAAACACCACATATTTT. It specifies CASSPTGQSSGNTTYF.

This clonotype has only a few counts. This chain links TRBV12-3 or TRBV12-4 with TRBJ2-7, with D perhaps TRBD1 or TRBD2 (5 bases each). This CDR3 is built from 15 residues. V lost 0 bases and J lost 0, with 9 bases in between. CDR3 loop: CASSLAGAHSYEQYF. The DNA of the CDR3 is TGTGCCAGCAGTTTAGCCGGGGCCCACTCCTACGAGCAGTACTTC.

Here the CDR3 DNA reads TGCAGTGCTAGAGATTCAGGGGGTGAAAAACTGTTTTTT. Amino acid sequence: CSARDSGGEKLFF. The chain combines TRBV20-1 with TRBJ1-4, with 7 bases identical to TRBD1. Losses at the gene ends were 0 bases for V and 7 bases for J; bases not matched to a gene: 2. The CDR3 runs to 13 residues. Germline V gene sequence: CDR1 DFQATT, CDR2 SNEGSKA (reference sequence).

The chain employs TRBV6-2 or TRBV6-3 and TRBJ2-2; D call uncertain. Germline V CDR1 and CDR2: MNHEY, SVGEGT. This CDR3 is built from 17 residues. Deletions cut 6 bases from V and 1 base from J, with 18 bases between. CDR3 loop: CASRPQPRFGNTGELFF. The CDR3 nucleotides are TGTGCCAGCAGACCCCAACCAAGGTTCGGGAACACCGGGGAGCTGTTTTTT.

The V and J genes are TRBV4-1 and TRBJ2-7; TRBD2 aligns across 8 bases. Per the germline V gene, CDR1 is MGHRA and CDR2 is YSYEKL. The CDR3 runs to 14 residues. J gave up 6 bases and V 3 bases, and 7 bases lay outside the gene matches. The CDR3 nucleotides read TGCGCCAGCAGCCAGCAATCGGGAGGGGGCGAGCAGTACTTC. Protein sequence: CASSQQSGGGEQYF.

There are a few counts of this clonotype. The rearrangement uses TRBV11-2 and TRBJ2-6; 7 bases are a match to TRBD1. CDR1 and CDR2 (germline): SGHAT, FQNNGV. The V segment lost 1 base and the J segment 2 bases; nucleotides outside the gene matches: 11. This CDR3 contains 19 residues. The CDR3 here is CASSLVVPYRGPGANVLTF. The CDR3, as DNA: TGTGCCAGCAGCTTAGTAGTTCCTTACAGGGGCCCTGGGGCCAACGTCCTGACTTTC.

This sequence joins TRBV5-1 and TRBJ2-5, with D possibly TRBD2 on 6 matching bases. This CDR3 spans 15 amino acids. CDR1 SGHRS and CDR2 YFSETQ come from the germline V gene. V lost 2 bases to trimming and J lost 1 base, with 12 bases between them. The CDR3 loop reads CASSFRGRPQETQYF. CDR3 in DNA: TGCGCCAGCAGCTTCCGAGGGAGGCCCCAAGAGACCCAGTACTTC.

This clonotype was found a few times. V and J are TRBV11-3 and TRBJ2-7; D perhaps matches TRBD1 (5 bases). Germline assignment: CDR1 SGHNT and CDR2 YENEEA. Between the trimmed V and J ends, which lost 4 bases and 0 bases, there was a span of 10 bases. This CDR3 has 14 amino acids. CDR3 in DNA: TGTGCCAGCAGCTGGACAACCAGCTCCTACGAGCAGTACTTC. The encoded protein is CASSWTTSSYEQYF.

The rearrangement links TRBV19 to TRBJ2-2; possible D gene TRBD2, 5 bases. The V and J ends lost 1 base and 1 base respectively, with 7 bases between them. CDR3 length: 15 residues. Germline assignment: CDR1 LNHDA and CDR2 SQIVND (reference sequence). The CDR3 sequence: CASSIGTLNTGELFF. Written as DNA, the CDR3 is TGTGCCAGTAGTATAGGGACTCTGAACACCGGGGAGCTGTTTTTT.

V and J are TRBV7-3 and TRBJ1-1; 7 positions match TRBD1. Germline V CDR1 and CDR2: SGHTA, FQGTGA. Losses at the gene ends were 1 base for V and 5 bases for J; bases not matched to a gene: 7. This CDR3 is built from 15 residues. Here the CDR3 DNA reads TGTGCCAGCAGCTTAATCGGACAGGCGGGTACTGAAGCTTTCTTT. It codes for CASSLIGQAGTEAFF.

Here the CDR3 DNA reads TGTGCCAGCAGCCCCCGGGCAGGACCTCGGGTAGGCTCCTACAATGAGCAGTTCTTC. This sequence encodes CASSPRAGPRVGSYNEQFF. The rearrangement uses TRBV7-3 and TRBJ2-1; no definite D call. This CDR3 spans 19 amino acids. The germline gives CDR1 SGHTA, CDR2 FQGTGA. Trimming removed 5 bases from V and 0 bases from J, with 23 bases in between.

This clonotype turned up a few times. The rearrangement uses TRBV20-1 and TRBJ1-2; D is undetermined. CDR3 length equals 16 residues. V shed 0 bases and J shed 5 bases, with 19 bases lying between them. CDR1 is DFQATT, CDR2 SNEGSKA, per germline (reference sequence). This CDR3 reads CSARDRTTGSLYGYTF. The CDR3 DNA follows: TGCAGTGCTAGAGATCGTACCACTGGGAGTCTTTATGGCTACACCTTC.